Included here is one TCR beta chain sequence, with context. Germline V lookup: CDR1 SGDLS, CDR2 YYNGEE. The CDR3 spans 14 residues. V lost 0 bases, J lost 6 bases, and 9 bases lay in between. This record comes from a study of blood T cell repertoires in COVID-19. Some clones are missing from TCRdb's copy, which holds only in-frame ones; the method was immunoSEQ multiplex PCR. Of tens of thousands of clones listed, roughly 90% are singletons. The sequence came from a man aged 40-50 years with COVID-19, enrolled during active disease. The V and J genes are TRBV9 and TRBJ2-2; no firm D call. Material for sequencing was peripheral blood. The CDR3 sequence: CASSVASESGELFF. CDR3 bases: TGTGCCAGCAGCGTAGCTAGTGAGTCCGGGGAGCTGTTTTTT.